This TCR beta chain was retrieved from a study of T cell repertoires in cytomegalovirus infection. The study, taken as a whole, reports: HLA-C-restricted, CMV-specific TCR beta clonotypes were dominant ex vivo. Based on cumulative public TCR beta family frequency, carriers of CMV plus the relevant HLA were identified.

V was pared by 1 base and J by 0 bases, with 15 bases between. This CDR3 spans 18 amino acids. CDR1 SEHNR and CDR2 FQNEAQ come from the germline V gene (reference sequence). This clonotype has at least ten counts. Its antigen remains unidentified. Via MiXCR, TCRdb re-called the reads, giving one row per CDR3 protein. This sample yields about 490,000 distinct CDR3 sequences, of which 15% to 20% are seen a single time; under 30% belongs to the top ten. The sequence was obtained from a human donor in good health (CMV status not recorded). Some clones in this sample may be carry-over from other donors' samples. What was sequenced was CD8+ T cells from PBMCs. This chain connects TRBV7-9 to TRBJ2-2, with D maybe TRBD1 (6 bases). For the CDR3, the DNA is TGTGCCAGCAGCTTAGGGGACAAAGTAAACGCGAACACCGGGGAGCTGTTTTTT. It codes for CASSLGDKVNANTGELFF.